This T cell receptor (beta chain) is from a study of patients and donors after allogeneic stem cell transplantation. In germline, CDR1 is ENHRY, CDR2 SYGVKD. The CDR3 is 16 amino acids. Trimming took off 4 bases at V and 1 base at J, with 15 bases between the two ends. TCRdb passed the RT-PCR reads through MiXCR, listing each CDR3 protein once. The sample lists 65,000 to 80,000 distinct CDR3 sequences, more than 20% seen once, with about 25% in the top ten. This clonotype came up once. V and J are TRBV10-3 and TRBJ2-3; D might be TRBD2 (7 bases). The sequence came from a human donor who was either an allogeneic HSCT recipient or a stem cell or donor lymphocyte infusion donor (not recorded which). It is not recorded whose cells these are; they may come from a transplant donor. The sequencing sample was made of blood, either unsorted or a sorted T cell fraction (not recorded which). The CDR3 loop is CAISGERGGGTDTQYF. The CDR3 region has the DNA TGTGCCATCAGTGGAGAGAGAGGGGGGGGCACAGATACGCAGTATTTT.